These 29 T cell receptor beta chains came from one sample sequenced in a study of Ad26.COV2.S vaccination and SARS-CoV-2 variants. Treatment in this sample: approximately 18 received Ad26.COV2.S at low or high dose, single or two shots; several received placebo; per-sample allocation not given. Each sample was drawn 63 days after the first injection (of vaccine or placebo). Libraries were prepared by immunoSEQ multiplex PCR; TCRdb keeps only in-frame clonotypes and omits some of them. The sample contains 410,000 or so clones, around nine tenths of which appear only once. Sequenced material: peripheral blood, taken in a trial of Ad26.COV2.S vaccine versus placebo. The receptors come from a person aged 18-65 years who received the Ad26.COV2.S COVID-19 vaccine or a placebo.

The CDR3 DNA is TGTGCCAGCAGCTCCCATAGAGGCGAGCAGTTCTTC. Protein sequence: CASSSHRGEQFF. The V and J genes are TRBV11-3 and TRBJ2-1; no definite D call. V gave up 4 bases and J gave up 10 bases, with 11 bases separating them. Looked up from germline, CDR1 is SGHNT and CDR2 is YENEEA. The CDR3 consists of 12 residues.

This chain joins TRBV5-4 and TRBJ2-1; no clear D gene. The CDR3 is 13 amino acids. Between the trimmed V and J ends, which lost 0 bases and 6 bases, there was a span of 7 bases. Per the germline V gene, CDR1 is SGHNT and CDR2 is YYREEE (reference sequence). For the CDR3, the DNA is TGTGCCAGCAGCTTGGAGACTTTCAATGAGCAGTTCTTC. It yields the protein CASSLETFNEQFF.

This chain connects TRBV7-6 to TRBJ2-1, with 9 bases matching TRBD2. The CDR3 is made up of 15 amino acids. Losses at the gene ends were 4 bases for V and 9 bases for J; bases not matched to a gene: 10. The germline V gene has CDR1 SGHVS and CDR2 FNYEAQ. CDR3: CASSSPMSGRTEQFF. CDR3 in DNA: TGTGCCAGCAGCTCCCCCATGAGCGGGAGGACTGAGCAGTTCTTC.

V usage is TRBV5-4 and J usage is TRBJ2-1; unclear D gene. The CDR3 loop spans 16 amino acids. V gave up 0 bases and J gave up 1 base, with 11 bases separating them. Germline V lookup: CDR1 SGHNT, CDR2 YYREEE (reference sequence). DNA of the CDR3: TGTGCCAGCAGCTTGGGGGGTCGAGCGTCCTACAATGAGCAGTTCTTC. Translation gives CASSLGGRASYNEQFF.

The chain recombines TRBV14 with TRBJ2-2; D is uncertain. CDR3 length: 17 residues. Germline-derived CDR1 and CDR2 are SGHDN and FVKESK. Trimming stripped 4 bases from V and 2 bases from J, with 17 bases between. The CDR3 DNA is TGTGCCAGCAGCCCACCATCAGTCTCGATCAACACCGGGGAGCTGTTTTTT. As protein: CASSPPSVSINTGELFF. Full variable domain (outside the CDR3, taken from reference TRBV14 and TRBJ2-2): EAGVTQFPSHSVIEKGQTVTLRCDPISGHDNLYWYRRVMGKEIKFLLHFVKESKQDESGMPNNRFLAERTGGTYSTLKVQPAELEDSGVYFCASSPPSVSINTGELFFGEGSRLTVL.

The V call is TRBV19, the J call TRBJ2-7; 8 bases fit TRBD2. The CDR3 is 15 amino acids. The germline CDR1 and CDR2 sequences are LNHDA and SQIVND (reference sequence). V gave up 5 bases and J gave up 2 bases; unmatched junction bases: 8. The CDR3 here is CASSSAAGETYEQYF. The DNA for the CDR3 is TGTGCCAGTAGTTCTGCAGCGGGGGAGACCTACGAGCAGTACTTC. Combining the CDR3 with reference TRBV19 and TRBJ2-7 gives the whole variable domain DGGITQSPKYLFRKEGQNVTLSCEQNLNHDAMYWYRQDPGQGLRLIYYSQIVNDFQKGDIAEGYSVSREKKESFPLTVTSAQKNPTAFYLCASSSAAGETYEQYFGPGTRLTVT.

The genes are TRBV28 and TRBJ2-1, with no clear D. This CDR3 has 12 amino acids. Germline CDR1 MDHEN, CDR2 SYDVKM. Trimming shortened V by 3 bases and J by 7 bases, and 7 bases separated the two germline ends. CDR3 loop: CASSFRGNEQFF. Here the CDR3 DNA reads TGTGCCAGCAGTTTCCGAGGAAATGAGCAGTTCTTC.

The CDR3 region is CASSLTGGSFNEKLFF. The CDR3 DNA is TGTGCCAGCAGCTTGACAGGGGGCTCATTCAATGAAAAACTGTTTTTT. The V call is TRBV28, the J call TRBJ1-4; TRBD1 agrees at 10 bases. V lost 6 bases, J lost 5 bases, and 9 bases stayed unmatched. The CDR3 loop spans 16 amino acids. Germline CDR1 is MDHEN and CDR2 is SYDVKM.

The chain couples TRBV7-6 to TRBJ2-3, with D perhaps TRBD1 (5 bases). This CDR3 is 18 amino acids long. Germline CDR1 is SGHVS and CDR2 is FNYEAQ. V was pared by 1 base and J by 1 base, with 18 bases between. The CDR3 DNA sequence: TGTGCCAGCAGCTTAGAAGCGTTCAGGGTTGATGGCACAGATACGCAGTATTTT. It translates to CASSLEAFRVDGTDTQYF.

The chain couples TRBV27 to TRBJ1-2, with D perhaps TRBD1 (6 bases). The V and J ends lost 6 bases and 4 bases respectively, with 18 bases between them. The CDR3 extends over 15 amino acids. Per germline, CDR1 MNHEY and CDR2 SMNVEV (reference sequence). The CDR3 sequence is CASSSTAQGIYGYTF. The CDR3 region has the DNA TGTGCCAGCAGCTCGACCGCCCAGGGGATCTATGGCTACACCTTC.

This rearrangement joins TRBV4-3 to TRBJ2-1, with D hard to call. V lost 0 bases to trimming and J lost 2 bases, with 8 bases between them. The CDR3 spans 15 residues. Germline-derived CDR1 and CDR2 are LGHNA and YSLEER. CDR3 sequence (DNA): TGCGCCAGCAGCCAAGACAGAATGCCCTACAATGAGCAGTTCTTC. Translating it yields CASSQDRMPYNEQFF.

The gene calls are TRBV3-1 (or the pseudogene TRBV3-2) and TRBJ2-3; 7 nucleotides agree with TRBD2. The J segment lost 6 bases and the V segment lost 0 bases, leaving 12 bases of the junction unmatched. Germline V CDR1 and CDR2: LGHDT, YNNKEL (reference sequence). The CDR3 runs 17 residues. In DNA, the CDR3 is TGTGCCAGCAGCCAAGACCCCGGGAGGCTGAGATGGGATACGCAGTATTTT. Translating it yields CASSQDPGRLRWDTQYF.

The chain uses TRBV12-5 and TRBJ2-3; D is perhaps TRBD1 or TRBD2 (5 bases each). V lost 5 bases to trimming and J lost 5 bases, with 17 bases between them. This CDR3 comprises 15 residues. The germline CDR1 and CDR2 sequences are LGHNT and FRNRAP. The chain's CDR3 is CASGPRDPMGDTQYF. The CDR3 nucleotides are TGTGCTAGTGGTCCCCGGGACCCTATGGGAGATACGCAGTATTTT.

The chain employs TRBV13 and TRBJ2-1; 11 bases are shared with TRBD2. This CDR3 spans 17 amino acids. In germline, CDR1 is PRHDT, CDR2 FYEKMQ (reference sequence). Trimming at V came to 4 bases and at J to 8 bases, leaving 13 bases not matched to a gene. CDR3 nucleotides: TGTGCCAGCAGCTCCTTTAGCGGGAGGGCCATATTTGATGAGCAGTTCTTC. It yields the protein CASSSFSGRAIFDEQFF.

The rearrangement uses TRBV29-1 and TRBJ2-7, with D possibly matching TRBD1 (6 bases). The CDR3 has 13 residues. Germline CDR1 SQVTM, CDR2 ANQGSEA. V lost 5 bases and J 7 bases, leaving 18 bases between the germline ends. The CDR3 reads CSVIFTGLMEQYF. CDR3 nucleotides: TGCAGCGTTATCTTCACAGGGTTGATGGAGCAGTACTTC.

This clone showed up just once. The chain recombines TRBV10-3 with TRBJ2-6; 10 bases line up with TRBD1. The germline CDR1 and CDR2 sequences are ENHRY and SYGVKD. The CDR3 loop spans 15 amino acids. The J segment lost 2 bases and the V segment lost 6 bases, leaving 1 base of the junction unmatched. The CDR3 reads CAIRGQGTGANVLTF. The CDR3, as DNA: TGTGCCATCAGGGGACAGGGGACTGGGGCCAACGTCCTGACTTTC.

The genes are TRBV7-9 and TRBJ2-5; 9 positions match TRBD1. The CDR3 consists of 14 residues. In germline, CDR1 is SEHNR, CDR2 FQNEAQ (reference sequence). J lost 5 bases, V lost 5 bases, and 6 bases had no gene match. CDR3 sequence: CASSLGTGTETQYF. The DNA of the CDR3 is TGTGCCAGCAGCCTCGGGACAGGGACGGAGACCCAGTACTTC.

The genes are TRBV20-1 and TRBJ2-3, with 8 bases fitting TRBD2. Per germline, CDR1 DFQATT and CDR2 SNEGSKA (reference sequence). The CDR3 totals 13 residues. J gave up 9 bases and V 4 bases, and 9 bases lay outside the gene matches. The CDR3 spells CSATDTGGETQYF. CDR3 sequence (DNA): TGCAGTGCTACTGACACGGGGGGGGAAACGCAGTATTTT.

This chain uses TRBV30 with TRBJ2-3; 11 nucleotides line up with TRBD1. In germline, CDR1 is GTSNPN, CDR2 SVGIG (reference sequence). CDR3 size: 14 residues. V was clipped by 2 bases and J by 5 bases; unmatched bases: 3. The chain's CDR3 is CAWSQGTGGDTQYF. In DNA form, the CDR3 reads TGTGCCTGGAGTCAAGGGACAGGGGGAGATACGCAGTATTTT. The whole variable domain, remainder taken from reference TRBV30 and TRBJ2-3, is SQTIHQWPATLVQPVGSPLSLECTVEGTSNPNLYWYRQAAGRGLQLLFYSVGIGQISSEVPQNLSASRPQDRQFILSSKKLLLSDSGFYLCAWSQGTGGDTQYFGPGTRLTVL.

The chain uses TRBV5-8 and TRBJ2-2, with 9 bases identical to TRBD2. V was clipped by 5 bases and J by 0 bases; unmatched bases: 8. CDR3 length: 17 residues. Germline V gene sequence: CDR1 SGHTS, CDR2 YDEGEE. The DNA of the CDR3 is TGTGCCAGCAGTCTTCCTCTAGCGGGGCCGAACACCGGGGAGCTGTTTTTT. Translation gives CASSLPLAGPNTGELFF.

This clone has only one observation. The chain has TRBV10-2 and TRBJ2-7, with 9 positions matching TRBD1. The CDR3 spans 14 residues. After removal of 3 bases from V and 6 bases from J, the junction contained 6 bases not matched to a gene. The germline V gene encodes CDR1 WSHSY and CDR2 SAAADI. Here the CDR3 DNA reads TGCGCCAGCAGTGACCACAGGGGGCAACGCGAGCAGTACTTC. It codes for CASSDHRGQREQYF.

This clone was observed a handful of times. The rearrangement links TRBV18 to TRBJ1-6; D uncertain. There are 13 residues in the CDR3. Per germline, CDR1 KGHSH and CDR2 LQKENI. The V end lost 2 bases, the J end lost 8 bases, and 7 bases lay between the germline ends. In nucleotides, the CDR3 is TGTGCCAGCTCACCAATTCCTGATTCACCCCTCCACTTT. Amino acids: CASSPIPDSPLHF.

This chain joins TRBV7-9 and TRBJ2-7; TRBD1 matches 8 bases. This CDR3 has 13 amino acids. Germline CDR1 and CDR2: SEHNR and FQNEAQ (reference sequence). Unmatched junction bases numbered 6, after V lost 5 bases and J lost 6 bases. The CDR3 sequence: CASSTIQGGEQYF. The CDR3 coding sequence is TGTGCCAGCAGCACCATACAGGGGGGCGAGCAGTACTTC.

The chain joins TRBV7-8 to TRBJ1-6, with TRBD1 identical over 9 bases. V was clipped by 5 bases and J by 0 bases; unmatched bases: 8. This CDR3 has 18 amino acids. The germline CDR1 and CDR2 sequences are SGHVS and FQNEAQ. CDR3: CASSDRDRVISYNSPLHF. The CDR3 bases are TGTGCCAGCAGCGACCGGGACAGGGTTATCTCCTATAATTCACCCCTCCACTTT.

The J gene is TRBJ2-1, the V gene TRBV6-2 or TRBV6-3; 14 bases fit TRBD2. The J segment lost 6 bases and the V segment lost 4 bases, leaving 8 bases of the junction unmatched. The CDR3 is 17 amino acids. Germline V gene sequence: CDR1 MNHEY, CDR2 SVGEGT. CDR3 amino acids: CASSSGTSGRASNEQFF. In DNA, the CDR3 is TGTGCCAGCAGTTCCGGGACTAGCGGGAGAGCTTCCAATGAGCAGTTCTTC.

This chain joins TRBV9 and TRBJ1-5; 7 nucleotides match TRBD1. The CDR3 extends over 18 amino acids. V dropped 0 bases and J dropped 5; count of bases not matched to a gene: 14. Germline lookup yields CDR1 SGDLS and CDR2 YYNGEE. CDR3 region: CASSVAIGLPGGDQPQHF. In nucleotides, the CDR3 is TGTGCCAGCAGCGTAGCAATAGGACTTCCAGGGGGGGATCAGCCCCAGCATTTT.

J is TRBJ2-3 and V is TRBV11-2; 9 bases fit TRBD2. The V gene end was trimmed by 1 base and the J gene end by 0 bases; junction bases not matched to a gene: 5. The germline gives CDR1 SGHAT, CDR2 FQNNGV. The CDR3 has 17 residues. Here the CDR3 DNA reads TGTGCCAGCAGCTTAGCCCCTAGCGGGGTAAGCACAGATACGCAGTATTTT. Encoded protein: CASSLAPSGVSTDTQYF.

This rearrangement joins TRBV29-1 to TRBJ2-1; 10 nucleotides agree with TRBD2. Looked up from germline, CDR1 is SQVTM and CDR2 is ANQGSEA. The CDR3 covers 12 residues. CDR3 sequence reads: CGGLAENNEQFF. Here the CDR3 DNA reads TGCGGAGGACTAGCGGAGAACAATGAGCAGTTCTTC.

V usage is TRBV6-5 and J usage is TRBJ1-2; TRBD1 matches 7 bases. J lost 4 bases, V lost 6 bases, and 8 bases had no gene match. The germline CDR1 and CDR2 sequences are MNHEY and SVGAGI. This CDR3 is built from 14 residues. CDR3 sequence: CASSETGMGYGYTF. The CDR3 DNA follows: TGTGCCAGCAGCGAGACAGGGATGGGCTATGGCTACACCTTC.